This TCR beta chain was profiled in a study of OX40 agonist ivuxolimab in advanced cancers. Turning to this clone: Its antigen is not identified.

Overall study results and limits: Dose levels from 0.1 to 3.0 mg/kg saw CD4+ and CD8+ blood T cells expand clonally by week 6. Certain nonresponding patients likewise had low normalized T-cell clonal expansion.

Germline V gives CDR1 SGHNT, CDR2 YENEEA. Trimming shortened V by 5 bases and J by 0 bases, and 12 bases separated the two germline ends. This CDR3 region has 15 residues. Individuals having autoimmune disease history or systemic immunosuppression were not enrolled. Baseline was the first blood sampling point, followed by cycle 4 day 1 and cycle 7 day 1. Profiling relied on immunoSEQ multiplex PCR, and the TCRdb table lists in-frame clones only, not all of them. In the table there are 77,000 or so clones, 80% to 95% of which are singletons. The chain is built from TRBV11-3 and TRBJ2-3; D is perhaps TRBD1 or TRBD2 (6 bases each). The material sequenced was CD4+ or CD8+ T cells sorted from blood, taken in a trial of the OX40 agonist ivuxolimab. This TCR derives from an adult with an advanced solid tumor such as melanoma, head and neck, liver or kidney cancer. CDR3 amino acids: CASSQQGGSTDTQYF. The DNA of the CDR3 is TGTGCCAGCAGCCAACAAGGGGGGAGCACAGATACGCAGTATTTT.